Sequencing of this T cell receptor beta chain was carried out in a study of beta chain features in type 1 diabetes. The investigators reverse transcribed all of the isolated RNA, so they sequenced expressed TCRB transcripts. The repertoire was sequenced with immunoSEQ multiplex PCR; TCRdb's copy has only in-frame clones and lacks some. The sample lists about 340,000 clones; approximately 12% were seen once. Whole-study results and caveats: Among patients with Type 1 diabetes, TCRB CDR3s were moderately but significantly shorter in every one of the four CD4+ subsets.

Germline CDR1 and CDR2: SEHNR and FQNEAQ (reference sequence). V gave up 2 bases and J gave up 2 bases; unmatched junction bases: 10. The CDR3 contains 18 residues. Sorting based on CD45RO/CCR7/CD25/CD127/CD95/CD27 separated CD4+ naive, central memory, regulatory and stem cell-like memory cells. Notes on this clone: The antigen is undetermined.

The sequenced sample consisted of naive CD4+ T cells from blood. This receptor was taken from a woman under 30 with type 1 diabetes. This sequence joins TRBV7-9 and TRBJ2-7; TRBD2 agrees at 12 bases. The CDR3 coding sequence is TGTGCCAGCAGCTTATTGGGGGTGACTAGCGGGAGAGCCTACGAGCAGTACGTC. Translating it yields CASSLLGVTSGRAYEQYV.